This is a list of T cell receptor beta chains from one sample in a study of T cells expressing NK-cell markers. No DNA is given; TCRdb re-called the 5' RACE reads and lists each CDR3 protein once. The sample spans about 300,000 distinct CDR3 sequences; the ten largest clones claim roughly 4.2%. The sample comprised blood T cells: a sorted CD56 or NKG2C T cell subset, CD4+ or CD8+ T cells, or bulk PBMC T cells (not recorded which). These receptor sequences come from a woman between 18 and 75 years old in good health. The CDR3 runs from the conserved cysteine through the conserved F or W. The order of the fields is J gene, V gene, CDR3 protein.

J gene: TRBJ2-3
V gene: TRBV29-1
CDR3 protein: CSVEVGATDTQYF

J gene: TRBJ2-5
V gene: TRBV20-1
CDR3 protein: CSAATSGRAGETQYF

J gene: TRBJ2-7
V gene: TRBV7-9
CDR3 protein: CASSLGQISSYEQYF

J gene: TRBJ2-2
V gene: TRBV12-3/TRBV12-4
CDR3 protein: CASRRGLTSPSELFF

J gene: TRBJ2-7
V gene: TRBV7-2
CDR3 protein: CASSLVDSPSYEQYF

J gene: TRBJ2-7
V gene: TRBV10-2
CDR3 protein: CASSESRRGQGGSREQYF

J gene: TRBJ2-1
V gene: TRBV29-1
CDR3 protein: CSVAGREGHYNEQFF

J gene: TRBJ2-5
V gene: TRBV7-2
CDR3 protein: CASSLGVSAPGGETQYF

J gene: TRBJ1-1
V gene: TRBV12-3/TRBV12-4
CDR3 protein: CASSLSGLRGLGTEAFF

J gene: TRBJ2-3
V gene: TRBV5-4
CDR3 protein: CASSKNPAGGDTQYF

J gene: TRBJ2-3
V gene: TRBV4-1
CDR3 protein: CASSPKARGGTDTQYF

J gene: TRBJ1-1
V gene: TRBV5-1
CDR3 protein: CASSRDPNTEAFF

J gene: TRBJ2-5
V gene: TRBV25-1
CDR3 protein: CASRGRGRQETQYF

J gene: TRBJ2-1
V gene: TRBV12-3/TRBV12-4
CDR3 protein: CASSFSNEQFF

J gene: TRBJ2-1
V gene: TRBV29-1
CDR3 protein: CSVIPANSYNEQFF

J gene: TRBJ1-2
V gene: TRBV11-2
CDR3 protein: CASSLVGGENYGYTF

J gene: TRBJ1-4
V gene: TRBV7-9
CDR3 protein: CASSLGRGSAEKLFF

J gene: TRBJ2-1
V gene: TRBV25-1
CDR3 protein: CASNRGGSYNEQFF

J gene: TRBJ2-2
V gene: TRBV18
CDR3 protein: CASSPQKRGTGELFF

J gene: TRBJ2-2
V gene: TRBV12-3/TRBV12-4
CDR3 protein: CASSPSVHSGELFF

J gene: TRBJ2-7
V gene: TRBV12-3/TRBV12-4
CDR3 protein: CASSQTSGTRNF

J gene: TRBJ2-2
V gene: TRBV5-1
CDR3 protein: CASSLGLAVNTGELFF

J gene: TRBJ2-4
V gene: TRBV6-2/TRBV6-3
CDR3 protein: CASSSRGDIQYF

J gene: TRBJ2-3
V gene: TRBV11-1
CDR3 protein: CASSQPKNPRQGARGTDTQYF

J gene: TRBJ1-1
V gene: TRBV20-1
CDR3 protein: CSARGSGRGLVNTEAFF

J gene: TRBJ2-4
V gene: TRBV5-1
CDR3 protein: CASSFDGTGRDIQYF

J gene: TRBJ1-2
V gene: TRBV20-1
CDR3 protein: CSARDPGPNYGYTF

J gene: TRBJ2-1
V gene: TRBV5-1
CDR3 protein: CASSPPGAGGPSYNEQFF

J gene: TRBJ2-5
V gene: TRBV7-2
CDR3 protein: CASSLAGLGETQYF

J gene: TRBJ1-1
V gene: TRBV12-3/TRBV12-4
CDR3 protein: CASKTGIMNTEAFF

J gene: TRBJ1-4
V gene: TRBV20-1
CDR3 protein: CSARPMGRDEKLFF

J gene: TRBJ2-5
V gene: TRBV29-1
CDR3 protein: CSVEVPGAETQYF

J gene: TRBJ1-1
V gene: TRBV20-1
CDR3 protein: CSASGHMEGAFF